Below are 27 T cell receptor beta chains sequenced from a single sample in a study of T cell responses to AZD1222 COVID-19 vaccine. The repertoire was sequenced with immunoSEQ multiplex PCR; TCRdb's copy has only in-frame clones and lacks some. This table has under 300,000 clones, roughly 93% appearing once. This material consisted of peripheral blood, taken on day 0 of AZD1222 vaccination. The receptors here all came from an adult in good health.

The V gene is TRBV6-6, the J gene TRBJ1-6; D is perhaps TRBD1 (5 bases). The V end lost 3 bases, the J end lost 5 bases, and 11 bases lay between the germline ends. This CDR3 has 15 residues. In germline, CDR1 is MNHNY, CDR2 SVGAGI (reference sequence). This chain's CDR3 is CASSYGQGNNSPLHF. CDR3 DNA: TGTGCCAGCAGTTATGGGCAGGGTAATAATTCACCCCTCCACTTT.

This chain connects TRBV5-4 to TRBJ2-1, with a tentative D call TRBD2 (6 bases). V lost 7 bases, J lost 1 base, and 15 bases lay in between. In germline, CDR1 is SGHNT, CDR2 YYREEE (reference sequence). The CDR3 contains 15 residues. The CDR3 here is CASAVGGTSYNEQFF. CDR3 bases: TGTGCCAGCGCGGTGGGCGGGACTTCCTACAATGAGCAGTTCTTC.

This clone turned up a few times. This rearrangement joins TRBV2 to TRBJ2-7; the D is unclear. Germline V gene lookup returns CDR1 SNHLY and CDR2 FYNNEI. V was cut by 4 bases and J by 3 bases, with 4 bases left in between. The CDR3 has 11 amino acids. The CDR3 DNA sequence: TGTGCCAGCAGTGGGTACTACGAGCAGTACTTC. Its protein is CASSGYYEQYF.

The chain recombines TRBV29-1 with TRBJ1-2, with 9 bases aligning to TRBD1. Looked up from germline, CDR1 is SQVTM and CDR2 is ANQGSEA. This CDR3 is built from 14 residues. Germline trimming cut 4 bases from V and 3 bases from J; bases unmatched to any gene: 6. Here the CDR3 reads CSVVQTGGYYGYTF. CDR3 nucleotides: TGCAGCGTTGTTCAAACAGGGGGCTACTATGGCTACACCTTC.

Concerning this clone itself: Other DNA variants within this sample encode the same CDR3. The chain carries TRBV28 and TRBJ2-7; D ambiguous. CDR1 and CDR2 from the germline V gene are MDHEN and SYDVKM. This CDR3 spans 11 amino acids. Trimming took off 5 bases at V and 3 bases at J, with 5 bases between the two ends. The CDR3 coding sequence is TGTGCCAGCAGTCCGCACTACGAGCAGTACTTC. It is translated as CASSPHYEQYF.

The chain carries TRBV5-6 and TRBJ2-7; D ambiguous. V lost 4 bases to trimming and J lost 2 bases, with 10 bases between them. The CDR3 is made up of 13 amino acids. Germline-derived CDR1 and CDR2 are SGHDT and YYEEEE. Written as DNA, the CDR3 is TGTGCCAGCAGCCCCGGCAGTCCCTACGAGCAGTACTTC. This codes for CASSPGSPYEQYF.

The J gene is TRBJ2-1, the V gene TRBV4-1; 7 bases are shared with TRBD2. The V gene end was trimmed by 4 bases and the J gene end by 7 bases; junction bases not matched to a gene: 19. Per germline, CDR1 MGHRA and CDR2 YSYEKL. This CDR3 region has 18 residues. The CDR3 is CASSLGAILASPGNEQFF. CDR3 nucleotide sequence: TGCGCCAGCAGCCTGGGTGCTATACTAGCGTCCCCGGGGAATGAGCAGTTCTTC.

The chain combines TRBV5-8 with TRBJ1-2; a possible D gene is TRBD1 (6 bases). CDR1 is SGHTS and CDR2 is YDEGEE in the germline V gene. The CDR3 is 13 amino acids. Trimming removed 0 bases at V and 7 bases at J, with 10 bases between. CDR3 DNA sequence: TGTGCCAGCAGCTTGGTGCCAGGGGCTGGCTACACCTTC. It codes for CASSLVPGAGYTF.

This chain uses TRBV3-1 (or the pseudogene TRBV3-2) with TRBJ2-5, with TRBD2 identical over 10 bases. Germline assignment: CDR1 LGHDT and CDR2 YNNKEL (reference sequence). The CDR3 length is 17 residues. V dropped 0 bases and J dropped 4; count of bases not matched to a gene: 8. The DNA of the CDR3 is TGTGCCAGCAGCCAAGATGTAGAGGCTAGCGGGGGAGAGACCCAGTACTTC. Translated: CASSQDVEASGGETQYF.

This clone was observed once. CDR3 residues: CATSRGLEGGDTEAFF. The CDR3 coding sequence is TGTGCCACCAGCAGAGGGTTGGAGGGGGGGGACACTGAAGCTTTCTTT. The chain couples TRBV15 to TRBJ1-1; TRBD1 is a possible D gene (6 bases). Trimming took 1 base from V and 3 from J, leaving 15 bases between them. There are 16 residues in the CDR3. CDR1 is LNHNV, CDR2 YYDKDF, per germline (reference sequence).

The J gene is TRBJ2-3, the V gene TRBV6-5; D is uncertain. The germline V and J ends were trimmed by 7 bases and 5 bases, with 13 bases remaining between them. CDR3 length: 13 amino acids. CDR1 is MNHEY, CDR2 SVGAGI, per germline. CDR3 sequence reads: CASTTHPGDTQYF. CDR3 nucleotides: TGTGCCAGCACCACACATCCAGGAGATACGCAGTATTTT.

The chain uses TRBV28 and TRBJ2-7; D perhaps matches TRBD1 (5 bases). The V end lost 5 bases, the J end lost 3 bases, and 17 bases lay between the germline ends. CDR1 is MDHEN and CDR2 is SYDVKM in the germline V gene. This CDR3 has 15 residues. Here the CDR3 DNA reads TGTGCCAGCAGTCCCATCGGACACAGTGTCTACGAGCAGTACTTC. Protein sequence: CASSPIGHSVYEQYF.

The chain has TRBV21-1 and TRBJ1-6; the table's D call TRBD1 went unverified against the DNA. TRBV21-1 is a pseudogene locus. This CDR3 contains 10 residues. CDR3 residues: CARDDRALHF. Written as DNA, the CDR3 is TGTGCGAGGGATGACAGGGCACTCCACTTT.

This chain joins TRBV11-2 and TRBJ2-2; D gene ambiguous. V was clipped by 5 bases and J by 8 bases, with 9 bases between them. The germline V gene has CDR1 SGHAT and CDR2 FQNNGV. This CDR3 has 12 amino acids. The CDR3 coding sequence is TGTGCCAGCAGCCGCCCGCAGGGGGAGCTGTTTTTT. This codes for CASSRPQGELFF.

The chain has TRBV18 and TRBJ1-3; TRBD1 agrees at 10 bases. V shed 3 bases and J 0 bases; nucleotides not matched to a gene: 2. The CDR3 contains 16 residues. CDR1 is KGHSH, CDR2 LQKENI, per germline. The CDR3 sequence is CASSPRQGASGNTIYF. In DNA, the CDR3 is TGTGCCAGCTCACCGCGACAGGGGGCCTCTGGAAACACCATATATTTT.

This clone was seen a single time. J is TRBJ2-3 and V is TRBV11-2; D call uncertain. Germline V gene lookup returns CDR1 SGHAT and CDR2 FQNNGV. V shed 1 base and J shed 4 bases, with 12 bases lying between them. The length of the CDR3 is 15 residues. CDR3 amino acids: CASSLGDFVADTQYF. CDR3 DNA sequence: TGTGCCAGCAGCTTAGGCGACTTCGTCGCAGATACGCAGTATTTT.

The chain couples TRBV19 to TRBJ2-4; D is perhaps TRBD1 or TRBD2 (5 bases each). CDR1 and CDR2 from the germline V gene are LNHDA and SQIVND (reference sequence). This CDR3 contains 12 residues. Trimming stripped 5 bases from V and 8 bases from J, with 10 bases between. The CDR3 sequence is CASSPQGHIQYF. CDR3 bases: TGTGCCAGTAGTCCCCAGGGACACATTCAGTACTTC.

The chain recombines TRBV5-6 with TRBJ2-3, with 14 bases identical to TRBD2. The V and J ends lost 3 bases and 3 bases, in that order; junction bases with no gene match: 3. Germline CDR1 SGHDT, CDR2 YYEEEE. The CDR3 runs 16 residues. CDR3 nucleotides: TGTGCCAGCAGCTACGGACTAGCGGGAGGTACAGATACGCAGTATTTT. It specifies CASSYGLAGGTDTQYF.

The V call is TRBV11-3, the J call TRBJ2-7, with D possibly TRBD2 on 6 matching bases. From germline, CDR1 is SGHNT and CDR2 YENEEA. The CDR3 totals 14 residues. The germline V and J ends were trimmed by 9 bases and 2 bases, with 17 bases remaining between them. The CDR3: CASGAGCSTYEQYF. The DNA for the CDR3 is TGTGCCAGTGGGGCGGGGTGTAGCACCTACGAGCAGTACTTC.

This clone was seen once. This chain uses TRBV10-2 with TRBJ1-3, with TRBD1 matching 7 bases. The CDR3 sequence is 14 residues long. CDR1 WSHSY and CDR2 SAAADI come from the germline V gene. V was pared by 4 bases and J by 8 bases, with 8 bases of the junction left unmatched. The CDR3, as DNA: TGCGCCAGCAGTGCTTTGACAGGGATTGACACCATATATTTT. Translating it yields CASSALTGIDTIYF.

The chain joins TRBV19 to TRBJ1-5; D is ambiguous. Germline CDR1 LNHDA, CDR2 SQIVND (reference sequence). V was cut by 5 bases and J by 9 bases, with 14 bases left in between. This CDR3 is built from 13 residues. CDR3 DNA sequence: TGTGCCAGTAGTCTCGACATTCAAAGGCCCCAGCATTTT. Translating it yields CASSLDIQRPQHF.

The chain has TRBV29-1 and TRBJ2-1, with 14 positions matching TRBD2. The CDR3 is 16 residues long. Unmatched junction bases numbered 6, after V lost 4 bases and J lost 4 bases. Germline assignment: CDR1 SQVTM and CDR2 ANQGSEA. The CDR3: CSVGGTSGRPYNEQFF. CDR3 nucleotide sequence: TGCAGCGTTGGCGGGACTAGCGGGAGACCATACAATGAGCAGTTCTTC.

CDR3 amino acids: CASSPSTGRTEAFF. In nucleotides, the CDR3 is TGTGCCAGCAGCCCCTCGACAGGGCGCACTGAAGCTTTCTTT. The chain joins TRBV3-1 (or the pseudogene TRBV3-2) to TRBJ1-1; 7 nucleotides agree with TRBD1. Germline values: CDR1 LGHDT, CDR2 YNNKEL (reference sequence). The CDR3 consists of 14 residues. The V gene end was trimmed by 4 bases and the J gene end by 4 bases; junction bases not matched to a gene: 6.

The J gene is TRBJ1-2, the V gene TRBV5-5; 9 bases agree with TRBD1. The CDR3 extends over 13 amino acids. The V and J ends lost 2 bases and 8 bases, in that order; junction bases with no gene match: 4. Germline CDR1 and CDR2: SGHKS and YYEKEE (reference sequence). The CDR3 region has the DNA TGTGCCAGCAGCTTCGGGACAGGGCCGGGCTACACCTTC. Translating gives CASSFGTGPGYTF.

This chain connects TRBV28 to TRBJ2-7; 7 positions match TRBD2. V lost 6 bases to trimming and J lost 5 bases; unmatched junction nucleotides: 13. Germline assignment: CDR1 MDHEN and CDR2 SYDVKM. The CDR3 length is 15 residues. The CDR3 coding sequence is TGTGCCAGCAGGACTGAGCGGGGACCCCTCCACGAGCAGTACTTC. Its translation is CASRTERGPLHEQYF.

This CDR3 is CASSLTQVAYEQYF. The DNA of the CDR3 is TGTGCCAGCAGTTTGACTCAAGTCGCCTACGAGCAGTACTTC. The chain uses TRBV27 and TRBJ2-7, with D uncertain. There are 14 residues in the CDR3. Trimming took off 3 bases at V and 2 bases at J, with 11 bases between the two ends. Per the germline V gene, CDR1 is MNHEY and CDR2 is SMNVEV (reference sequence).

This chain links TRBV5-1 with TRBJ2-3, with D perhaps matching TRBD2 (6 bases). Germline lookup yields CDR1 SGHRS and CDR2 YFSETQ. This CDR3 spans 17 amino acids. V was shortened by 4 bases and J by 1 base, with 19 bases between the two germline ends. CDR3 amino acids: CASSPSLGGIGTDTQYF. Written as DNA, the CDR3 is TGCGCCAGCAGCCCCTCACTGGGCGGGATAGGCACAGATACGCAGTATTTT.